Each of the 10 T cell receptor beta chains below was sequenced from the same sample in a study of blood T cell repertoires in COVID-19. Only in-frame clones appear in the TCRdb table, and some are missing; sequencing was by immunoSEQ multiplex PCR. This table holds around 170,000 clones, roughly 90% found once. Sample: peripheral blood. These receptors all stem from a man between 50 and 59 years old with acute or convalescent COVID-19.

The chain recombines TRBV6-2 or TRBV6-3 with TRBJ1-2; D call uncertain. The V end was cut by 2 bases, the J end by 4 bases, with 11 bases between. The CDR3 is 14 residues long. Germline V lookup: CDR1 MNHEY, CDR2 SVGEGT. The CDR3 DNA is TGTGCCAGCAGTTACGTAGGCGGATTCTATGGCTACACCTTC. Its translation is CASSYVGGFYGYTF.

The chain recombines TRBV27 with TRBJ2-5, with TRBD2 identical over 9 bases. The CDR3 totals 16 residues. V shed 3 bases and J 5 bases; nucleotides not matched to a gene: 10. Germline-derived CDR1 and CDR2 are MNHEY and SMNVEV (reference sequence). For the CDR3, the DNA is TGTGCCAGCAGTTTTTATGGCGGGGGGGGCCAGGAGACCCAGTACTTC. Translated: CASSFYGGGGQETQYF.

CDR3 amino acids: CSVEDLQQGREKLFF. The CDR3 DNA reads as TGCAGCGTTGAAGATCTTCAACAGGGGCGGGAAAAACTGTTTTTT. The rearrangement joins TRBV29-1 to TRBJ1-4; 7 nucleotides match TRBD1. V shed 0 bases, J shed 8 bases, and the junction held 9 bases outside the gene matches. CDR1 is SQVTM, CDR2 ANQGSEA, per germline. This CDR3 is built from 15 residues.

The CDR3 DNA follows: TGTGCCAGTAGTAGCTGGACAGACCACACTGAAGCTTTCTTT. It yields the protein CASSSWTDHTEAFF. The chain is built from TRBV19 and TRBJ1-1, with D perhaps TRBD1 (6 bases). Germline CDR1 LNHDA, CDR2 SQIVND (reference sequence). CDR3 length: 14 residues. Deletions cut 4 bases from V and 3 bases from J, with 12 bases between.

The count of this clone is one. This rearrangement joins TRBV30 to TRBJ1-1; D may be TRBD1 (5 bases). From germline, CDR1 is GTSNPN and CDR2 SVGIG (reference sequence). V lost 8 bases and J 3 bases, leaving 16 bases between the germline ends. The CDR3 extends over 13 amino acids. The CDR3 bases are TGTGCCCTAAGGCGGCAGGGTGACACTGAAGCTTTCTTT. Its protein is CALRRQGDTEAFF.

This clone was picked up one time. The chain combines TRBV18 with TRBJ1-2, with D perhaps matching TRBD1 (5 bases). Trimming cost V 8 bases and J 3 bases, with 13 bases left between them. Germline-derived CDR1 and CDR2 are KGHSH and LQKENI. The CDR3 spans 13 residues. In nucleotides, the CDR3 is TGTGCCAGCCACAGCGCAGGGTACTATGGCTACACCTTC. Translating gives CASHSAGYYGYTF.

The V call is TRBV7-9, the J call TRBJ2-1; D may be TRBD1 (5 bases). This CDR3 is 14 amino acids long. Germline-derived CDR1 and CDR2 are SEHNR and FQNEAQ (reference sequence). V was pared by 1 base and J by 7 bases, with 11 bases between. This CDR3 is CASSLDPQENEQFF. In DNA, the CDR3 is TGTGCCAGCAGCTTAGACCCACAGGAGAATGAGCAGTTCTTC.

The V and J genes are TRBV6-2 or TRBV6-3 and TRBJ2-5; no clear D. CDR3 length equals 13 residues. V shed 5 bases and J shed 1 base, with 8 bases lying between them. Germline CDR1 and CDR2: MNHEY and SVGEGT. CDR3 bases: TGTGCCAGCAGTACCAGGCCCCAAGAGACCCAGTACTTC. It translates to CASSTRPQETQYF.

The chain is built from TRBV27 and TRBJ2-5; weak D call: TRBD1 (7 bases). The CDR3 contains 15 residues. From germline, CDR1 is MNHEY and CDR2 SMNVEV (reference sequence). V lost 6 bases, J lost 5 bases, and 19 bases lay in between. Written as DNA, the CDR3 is TGTGCCAGCAGCAGCGAACGGGGGACAGTGGAGACCCAGTACTTC. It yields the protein CASSSERGTVETQYF.

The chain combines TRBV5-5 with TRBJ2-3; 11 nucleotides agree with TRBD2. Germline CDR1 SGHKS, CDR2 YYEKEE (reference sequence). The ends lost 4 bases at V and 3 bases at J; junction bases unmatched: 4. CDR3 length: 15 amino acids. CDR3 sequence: CASSIGTSGTDTQYF. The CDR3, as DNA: TGTGCCAGCAGCATAGGGACTAGCGGTACAGATACGCAGTATTTT.